This T cell receptor beta chain is from a study of cytotoxic CD8 clonotypes in ibrutinib-treated CLL. Study observations and caveats: Baseline clonality was higher than in age-matched healthy donors and moved in step with circulating CD8+ T-cell counts.

Turning to this clone: The antigen is undetermined.

Deep sequencing aimed at 1 in 200,000 to 1 in 1 million T cells' resolution. The assay was immunoSEQ multiplex PCR, and TCRdb's table has in-frame clones only and misses some. The sample records about 97,000 clones, more than 70% being singletons. The receptor comes from a human donor with chronic lymphocytic leukemia. The specimen was PBMCs, collected after 24 months of ibrutinib treatment.

CDR3 DNA sequence: TGCGCCAGCAGCTTGTATGGAAGCGGCTCCTACAATGAGCAGTTCTTC. It specifies CASSLYGSGSYNEQFF. V usage is TRBV5-1 and J usage is TRBJ2-1, with D maybe TRBD2 (5 bases). V lost 1 base, J lost 0 bases, and 11 bases lay in between. The germline V gene has CDR1 SGHRS and CDR2 YFSETQ. The CDR3 consists of 16 residues.